The clone carrying this T cell receptor beta chain appeared many times. The data stem from a study of neurological immune-mediated disorders. The cDNA was produced through 5'RACE with 10-nucleotide random UMIs. TCRdb reprocessed the 5' RACE reads via MiXCR and lists one record per CDR3 protein. Among fewer than 50,000 distinct CDR3 sequences listed, about 14% were seen once. Trimming took 0 bases from V and 7 from J, leaving 17 bases between them. The germline CDR1 and CDR2 sequences are SGHDT and YYEEEE. This CDR3 spans 16 amino acids. The cells used in sorted libraries, CD4+ or CD8+ T cells, numbered about 1 million.

The receptor's source is a woman aged 60 to 75 with HTLV-1-associated myelopathy (HAM/TSP). The rearrangement joins TRBV5-6 to TRBJ1-5, with D possibly matching TRBD1 (6 bases). The sample consisted of CD4+ T cells from blood. The CDR3 nucleotides are TGTGCCAGCAGCTTGGGACCTTCCTTCGGGACACAGCCCCAGCATTTT. Translated, it gives CASSLGPSFGTQPQHF.